The 8 T cell receptor beta chains reported below all come from one sample, sequenced in a study of identical twins. From the 5' RACE reads, TCRdb called clonotypes with MiXCR, one entry per CDR3 protein. The data hold 650,000 to 800,000 distinct CDR3 sequences, with 8.6% observed a single time. These data also formed part of another study, on yellow fever vaccine responses in identical twins.

The sample was PBMCs. The source of these receptors is a woman between 18 and 30 years old in good health.

The chain employs TRBV5-6 and TRBJ1-4; a weak D match, TRBD1 (5 bases). The CDR3 sequence is 13 residues long. With 3 bases removed from V and 10 bases from J, the gap between germline ends came to 13 bases. The V gene's germline CDR1 is SGHDT and CDR2 YYEEEE. CDR3 residues: CASSSRDEAKLFF. In DNA form, the CDR3 reads TGTGCCAGCAGCTCCAGGGACGAAGCAAAACTGTTTTTT.

This clonotype turned up a few times. The chain joins TRBV28 to TRBJ2-1; D could derive from TRBD1 or TRBD2 (5 bases each). The germline gives CDR1 MDHEN, CDR2 SYDVKM. Trimming left V 5 bases short and J 9 bases short, with 20 bases between. CDR3 length: 15 amino acids. The CDR3 loop is CASSGRDPTIGEQFF. The DNA of the CDR3 is TGTGCCAGCAGTGGCCGGGACCCCACTATTGGTGAGCAGTTCTTC.

This clonotype was counted many times. V usage is TRBV12-3 or TRBV12-4 and J usage is TRBJ2-1; D unresolved. Trimming shortened V by 3 bases and J by 4 bases, and 10 bases separated the two germline ends. The CDR3 has 14 amino acids. In DNA, the CDR3 is TGTGCCAGCAGTTTCCAGGCTGGATACAATGAGCAGTTCTTC. Amino acids: CASSFQAGYNEQFF.

The rearrangement joins TRBV5-1 to TRBJ1-4; D unresolved. Trimming removed 4 bases from V and 11 bases from J, with 15 bases in between. CDR3 length: 13 amino acids. From germline, CDR1 is SGHRS and CDR2 YFSETQ. CDR3 residues: CASSPVKERKLFF. CDR3 nucleotide sequence: TGCGCCAGCAGCCCCGTGAAGGAGCGGAAACTGTTTTTT. The full variable domain, its missing parts supplied by reference TRBV5-1 and TRBJ1-4, is KAGVTQTPRYLIKTRGQQVTLSCSPISGHRSVSWYQQTPGQGLQFLFEYFSETQRNKGNFPGRFSGRQFSNSRSEMNVSTLELGDSALYLCASSPVKERKLFFGSGTQLSVL.

This clonotype was found many times. CDR3 bases: TGTGCCAGCAGACCTCTTCTGGGGGTCGGGGAGCTGTTTTTT. Its protein product is CASRPLLGVGELFF. The chain has TRBV12-3 or TRBV12-4 and TRBJ2-2, with D tentatively TRBD1 or TRBD2 (5 bases each). V gave up 6 bases and J gave up 7 bases, with 15 bases separating them. This CDR3 has 14 amino acids.

This clonotype was seen only a few times. The chain is built from TRBV11-2 and TRBJ2-7, with D possibly being TRBD2 (6 bases). The V and J ends lost 4 bases and 3 bases respectively, with 7 bases between them. Per the germline V gene, CDR1 is SGHAT and CDR2 is FQNNGV. This CDR3 region has 12 residues. The CDR3 spells CASSWDFYEQYF. For the CDR3, the DNA is TGTGCCAGCAGCTGGGACTTCTACGAGCAGTACTTC.

This clonotype was detected many times. V usage is TRBV3-1 and J usage is TRBJ2-7, with D possibly being TRBD1 (6 bases). Trimming removed 4 bases at V and 2 bases at J, with 12 bases between. The CDR3 sequence is 14 residues long. Germline V lookup: CDR1 LGHDT, CDR2 YNNKEL (reference sequence). The CDR3 spells CASSLYGQPYEQYF. In nucleotides, the CDR3 is TGTGCCAGCAGCCTCTATGGACAGCCCTACGAGCAGTACTTC.

This clonotype was found a few times. The V call is TRBV24-1, the J call TRBJ2-1, with TRBD2 identical over 13 bases. CDR3 length equals 16 residues. Losses at the gene ends were 3 bases for V and 7 bases for J; bases not matched to a gene: 5. Germline V gene sequence: CDR1 KGHDR, CDR2 SFDVKD. The CDR3 loop reads CATSDPGTSGINEQFF. DNA of the CDR3: TGTGCCACCAGTGATCCCGGGACTAGCGGGATTAATGAGCAGTTCTTC.